A selection of T cell receptor beta chains follows, all from one sample in a study of blood T cell repertoires in COVID-19. Profiled with immunoSEQ multiplex PCR; TCRdb holds only in-frame clones, not every one. The table records approximately 200,000 clones, 80% to 90% of them present only once. The sample was peripheral blood. The receptor set was obtained from a woman older than 75 with acute or convalescent COVID-19. The CDR3 runs from the conserved cysteine through the conserved F or W. A D gene is named only where the DNA matches it firmly. Clone sizes are given selectively: once, few, many, or a class where the clone is expanded.

clone_size,d_call,j_call,v_call,cdr3_nt,cdr3_aa
-,-,TRBJ1-2,TRBV7-8,TGTGCCAGCAGCTTAGGGGCCAGAGCCAAGATCTATGGCTACACCTTC,CASSLGARAKIYGYTF
-,TRBD1,TRBJ1-3,TRBV2,TGTGCCAGCAGTGACAGGGGGCGCGCTACCTCTGGAAACACCATATATTTT,CASSDRGRATSGNTIYF
-,-,TRBJ1-1,TRBV5-1,TGCGCCAGCAGTTCAGCGACCTCAGGGTTTTATGCGAACACTGAAGCTTTCTTT,CASSSATSGFYANTEAFF
-,TRBD2,TRBJ2-7,TRBV15,TGTGCCACCAGCTTAGGACTAGCGGGAGGTGCCTACGAGCAGTACTTC,CATSLGLAGGAYEQYF
-,TRBD1,TRBJ1-2,TRBV28,TGTGCCAGCAGTTTGGGCGACCGGGACAGAAGGGGCTACACCTTC,CASSLGDRDRRGYTF
-,TRBD2,TRBJ2-3,TRBV19,TGTGCCAGTAGTATGGGGACTAGACTATATACGCAGTATTTT,CASSMGTRLYTQYF
few,TRBD1,TRBJ1-1,TRBV5-5,TGTGCCAGCAGCTTGGGTTTGGGACAGCCGAACACTGAAGCTTTCTTT,CASSLGLGQPNTEAFF
-,-,TRBJ2-5,TRBV6-5,TGTGCCAGCAGTTACGGCCAGGGGCGGGCGGCGGAGACCCAGTACTTC,CASSYGQGRAAETQYF
-,-,TRBJ1-2,TRBV6-5,TGTGCCAGCAGTCCGCCGGACAGTCTTCCCTATGGCTACACCTTC,CASSPPDSLPYGYTF
-,-,TRBJ1-5,TRBV7-3,TGTGCCAGCAGCTTAACGAGAGATCAGCCCCAGCATTTT,CASSLTRDQPQHF
-,-,TRBJ1-6,TRBV5-1,TGCGCCAGCAGCTTGACATATCGCGGAAATTCACCCCTCCACTTT,CASSLTYRGNSPLHF
-,-,TRBJ2-1,TRBV10-3,TGTGCCATCAGTGCCAATTACAATGAGCAGTTCTTC,CAISANYNEQFF
-,TRBD2,TRBJ2-7,TRBV5-4,TGTGCCAGCAGCTTCCCTGGTAGCGGGGGCTACGAGCAGTACTTC,CASSFPGSGGYEQYF
-,-,TRBJ2-7,TRBV21-1,TGTGCCAGCAGCAAAGTCTCGTGGGGCTTCGAGCAGTACTTC,CASSKVSWGFEQYF
few,-,TRBJ1-6,TRBV7-3,TGTGCCAGCAGCTTGGAACAGACTAATTCACCCCTCCACTTT,CASSLEQTNSPLHF
-,-,TRBJ2-2,TRBV5-1,TGCGCCAGCAGCTCATCCGGGACTTCGAACACCGGGGAGCTGTTTTTT,CASSSSGTSNTGELFF
-,TRBD2,TRBJ2-1,TRBV19,TGTGCCAGTAGTATAGTAAGCGGGGGGGCCGGCAATGAGCAGTTCTTC,CASSIVSGGAGNEQFF
many,TRBD1,TRBJ2-7,TRBV5-6,TGTGCCAGCAGCTTGGGGACCGGGACAGGGGTGAGGCAGTACTTC,CASSLGTGTGVRQYF
-,-,TRBJ1-2,TRBV30,TGTGCCTGGGGGGCCCTTCCGAGCTACACCTTC,CAWGALPSYTF
-,TRBD2,TRBJ2-1,TRBV10-3,TGTGCCATCAGTGGGGGGACCGGGACTAGCGGAGCATATGAGCAGTTCTTC,CAISGGTGTSGAYEQFF
-,-,TRBJ1-1,TRBV6-2/TRBV6-3,TGTGCCAGCAGTTGGGAGGCGAGCACTGAAGCTTTCTTT,CASSWEASTEAFF
-,-,TRBJ2-5,TRBV7-9,TGTGCCAGCAGCTTAAGGGAGACACAAGAGACCCAGTACTTC,CASSLRETQETQYF
-,TRBD1,TRBJ2-5,TRBV29-1,TGCAGCGTTGCCGGGACAGGGGGGTCGGAGACCCAGTACTTC,CSVAGTGGSETQYF
once,TRBD2,TRBJ2-3,TRBV30,TGTGCCTGGGGGGGTAGCGGGAGTCGCACAGATACGCAGTATTTT,CAWGGSGSRTDTQYF
-,-,TRBJ1-1,TRBV7-9,TGTGCCAGCAGCTTACAACAGGGGAACACTGAAGCTTTCTTT,CASSLQQGNTEAFF
-,-,TRBJ1-2,TRBV16,TGTGCCAGCAGCCAAAGCACTGCCGGAGGGGGCTACACCTTC,CASSQSTAGGGYTF
-,TRBD2,TRBJ2-7,TRBV7-2,TGTGCCAGCAGCACTAGCGGGGGCGGGCATGGCGAGCAGTACTTC,CASSTSGGGHGEQYF
-,TRBD1,TRBJ2-3,TRBV9,TGTGCCAGCAGCGTTGGGACAGGGGATAGCACAGATACGCAGTATTTT,CASSVGTGDSTDTQYF
few,TRBD1,TRBJ1-2,TRBV5-1,TGCGCCAGCAGCCAGGGGGCTAACTATGGCTACACCTTC,CASSQGANYGYTF
-,-,TRBJ1-4,TRBV9,TGTGCCAGCAGCCTACGCGGGGGCTGGGATGAAAAACTGTTTTTT,CASSLRGGWDEKLFF
-,TRBD1,TRBJ1-1,TRBV9,TGTGCCAGCAGCGCCAGACAGGGTAACACTGAAGCTTTCTTT,CASSARQGNTEAFF
once,-,TRBJ2-1,TRBV11-3,TGTGCCAGCAGCCTAAGTCTGGGAGGTGGCAATGAGCAGTTCTTC,CASSLSLGGGNEQFF
-,-,TRBJ2-5,TRBV5-1,TGCGCCAGCAGCTTGGGGGCCACAAATCAAGAGACCCAGTACTTC,CASSLGATNQETQYF
-,-,TRBJ2-1,TRBV3-1/TRBV3-2,TGTGCCAGCAGCCCCCGTCCCATGGGCAGGGAGCAGTTCTTC,CASSPRPMGREQFF
-,-,TRBJ1-1,TRBV6-6,TGTGCCAGCAGTTACTCACAGGTGGGGAACACTGAAGCTTTCTTT,CASSYSQVGNTEAFF
-,TRBD1,TRBJ1-2,TRBV6-4,TGTGCCAGCAGTGACCGTGCGAGACAGGGTGGCTATGGCTACACCTTC,CASSDRARQGGYGYTF